These 26 T cell receptor beta chains came from one sample sequenced in a study of blood T cell repertoires in COVID-19. Generated by immunoSEQ multiplex PCR, the TCRdb table keeps only in-frame clones and is missing some. Among 300,000 to 400,000 clones listed, more than 85% were seen once. Input material: PBMCs or T cells enriched from blood (not recorded which). The receptors originated from a young woman who had been exposed to COVID-19.

The V call is TRBV5-4, the J call TRBJ1-1; the match to TRBD1 covers 9 bases. Germline V gives CDR1 SGHNT, CDR2 YYREEE (reference sequence). Trimming at V came to 2 bases and at J to 0 bases, leaving 8 bases not matched to a gene. The CDR3 totals 17 residues. CDR3 nucleotides: TGTGCCAGCAGCTTCCAACAGGGGGCCCGATTGAACACTGAAGCTTTCTTT. As protein: CASSFQQGARLNTEAFF.

In its sample, this clone was seen once. The J gene is TRBJ1-2, the V gene TRBV3-1 (or the pseudogene TRBV3-2); 8 nucleotides match TRBD1. V was pared by 5 bases and J by 2 bases, with 7 bases of the junction left unmatched. The CDR3 is 15 amino acids. Germline values: CDR1 LGHDT, CDR2 YNNKEL (reference sequence). CDR3 sequence reads: CASSSRTGINYGYTF. In DNA, the CDR3 is TGTGCCAGCAGCTCTAGGACAGGGATAAACTATGGCTACACCTTC.

The table lists this clone with a count of one. J is TRBJ2-2 and V is TRBV29-1, with D maybe TRBD1 (6 bases). Deletions cut 3 bases from V and 3 bases from J, with 14 bases between. The CDR3 totals 15 residues. Germline assignment: CDR1 SQVTM and CDR2 ANQGSEA. CDR3 nucleotides: TGCAGCGTTGAGGAACAGGGAACTTACACCGGGGAGCTGTTTTTT. Translating it yields CSVEEQGTYTGELFF.

The gene calls are TRBV5-8 and TRBJ1-5, with D possibly TRBD1 on 6 matching bases. This CDR3 has 13 amino acids. V lost 2 bases and J 4 bases, leaving 7 bases between the germline ends. Germline assignment: CDR1 SGHTS and CDR2 YDEGEE. The CDR3 region has the DNA TGTGCCAGCAGCTTCAGGGGTAATCAGCCCCAGCATTTT. Protein: CASSFRGNQPQHF.

The rearrangement links TRBV11-2 to TRBJ1-2; no reliable D call. The CDR3 extends over 16 amino acids. Trimming removed 5 bases from V and 7 bases from J, with 23 bases in between. CDR1 and CDR2 (germline): SGHAT, FQNNGV. Here the CDR3 DNA reads TGTGCCAGCAGCCAAATCGGCGGCGCTCGAATCGGTGGCTACACCTTC. Translated, it gives CASSQIGGARIGGYTF. The whole variable domain, filled in from reference TRBV11-2 and TRBJ1-2, reads EAGVAQSPRYKIIEKRQSVAFWCNPISGHATLYWYQQILGQGPKLLIQFQNNGVVDDSQLPKDRFSAERLKGVDSTLKIQPAKLEDSAVYLCASSQIGGARIGGYTFGSGTRLTVV.

V usage is TRBV7-3 and J usage is TRBJ2-3; 7 bases line up with TRBD2. J lost 3 bases, V lost 5 bases, and 5 bases had no gene match. The CDR3 totals 14 residues. Germline V gene data show CDR1 as SGHTA and CDR2 as FQGTGA. This CDR3 is CASSRGGRTDTQYF. CDR3 DNA sequence: TGTGCCAGCAGCCGCGGGGGACGGACAGATACGCAGTATTTT.

The chain links TRBV5-5 to TRBJ2-5; TRBD2 aligns across 8 bases. CDR3 size: 16 residues. Germline loops: CDR1 SGHKS, CDR2 YYEKEE (reference sequence). J lost 2 bases, V lost 0 bases, and 6 bases had no gene match. CDR3 in DNA: TGTGCCAGCAGCTTGGCGGTTAGCGGGGCGCAAGAGACCCAGTACTTC. This gives the protein CASSLAVSGAQETQYF. Based on the CDR3 plus reference TRBV5-5 and TRBJ2-5, the full variable domain is DAGVTQSPTHLIKTRGQQVTLRCSPISGHKSVSWYQQVLGQGPQFIFQYYEKEERGRGNFPDRFSARQFPNYSSELNVNALLLGDSALYLCASSLAVSGAQETQYFGPGTRLLVL.

This chain uses TRBV7-9 with TRBJ1-2, with TRBD1 matching over 7 bases. The CDR3 covers 15 residues. With V trimmed by 3 bases and J by 2 bases, 6 bases remained unmatched. Germline V gives CDR1 SEHNR, CDR2 FQNEAQ (reference sequence). The chain's CDR3 is CASSLSPRGNYGYTF. In DNA form, the CDR3 reads TGTGCCAGCAGCTTGAGTCCCAGGGGGAACTATGGCTACACCTTC.

V is TRBV5-5 and J is TRBJ1-2; D is undetermined. Trimming removed 4 bases from V and 5 bases from J, with 15 bases in between. CDR3 length: 14 residues. Germline loops: CDR1 SGHKS, CDR2 YYEKEE (reference sequence). This chain's CDR3 is CASSPGREWYGYTF. CDR3 DNA: TGTGCCAGCAGCCCGGGGAGGGAATGGTATGGCTACACCTTC.

The J gene is TRBJ1-3, the V gene TRBV5-6, with D tentatively TRBD1 (6 bases). CDR1 is SGHDT and CDR2 is YYEEEE in the germline V gene. There are 14 residues in the CDR3. Trimming cost V 4 bases and J 2 bases, with 10 bases left between them. CDR3 in DNA: TGTGCCAGCAGCCGTCAGGGGCCTGGAAACACCATATATTTT. It is translated as CASSRQGPGNTIYF.

J is TRBJ2-2 and V is TRBV3-1 (or the pseudogene TRBV3-2); 9 bases are a match to TRBD2. CDR1 and CDR2 (germline): LGHDT, YNNKEL (reference sequence). Trimming took 6 bases from V and 5 from J; bases not matched to a gene: 4. CDR3 length: 14 amino acids. CDR3 residues: CASRSSGATGELFF. The CDR3 DNA follows: TGTGCCAGCAGGTCTAGCGGGGCGACCGGGGAGCTGTTTTTT.

This chain uses TRBV3-1 (or the pseudogene TRBV3-2) with TRBJ2-4, with 12 bases identical to TRBD2. The trim removed 4 bases at V and 4 bases at J, leaving 14 bases unmatched. The CDR3 extends over 19 amino acids. Germline loops: CDR1 LGHDT, CDR2 YNNKEL (reference sequence). The CDR3 coding sequence is TGTGCCAGCAGCCTGATTGGGCTAGCGGGGGGGCGGTTGAAAAACATTCAGTACTTC. It codes for CASSLIGLAGGRLKNIQYF.

J is TRBJ1-1 and V is TRBV29-1; the match to TRBD1 covers 8 bases. V lost 3 bases and J lost 5; bases outside the gene matches: 5. This CDR3 has 13 amino acids. Germline V lookup: CDR1 SQVTM, CDR2 ANQGSEA. Written as DNA, the CDR3 is TGCAGCGTTGACCCCACAGGGGGTACTGAAGCTTTCTTT. Amino acid sequence: CSVDPTGGTEAFF. Complete variable domain (other parts from reference TRBV29-1 and TRBJ1-1): SAVISQKPSRDICQRGTSLTIQCQVDSQVTMMFWYRQQPGQSLTLIATANQGSEATYESGFVIDKFPISRPNLTFSTLTVSNMSPEDSSIYLCSVDPTGGTEAFFGQGTRLTVV.

The chain has TRBV2 and TRBJ1-5; TRBD1 matches 9 bases. The CDR3 is made up of 15 amino acids. Germline V gene lookup returns CDR1 SNHLY and CDR2 FYNNEI. The V and J ends lost 6 bases and 9 bases, in that order; junction bases with no gene match: 12. This CDR3 is CASRPDRGPILPQHF. DNA of the CDR3: TGTGCCAGCAGGCCGGACAGGGGCCCAATCTTGCCCCAGCATTTT.

The V and J genes are TRBV13 and TRBJ1-1; possibly TRBD1 for D (6 bases). V dropped 0 bases and J dropped 7 bases, with 9 bases sitting between them. This CDR3 has 13 residues. Germline CDR1 reads PRHDT; CDR2 reads FYEKMQ (reference sequence). The CDR3 loop reads CASSLGGAREAFF. The DNA for the CDR3 is TGTGCCAGCAGCTTAGGGGGGGCCCGTGAAGCTTTCTTT.

The V call is TRBV29-1, the J call TRBJ2-2, with 8 bases that match TRBD2. Germline V gene lookup returns CDR1 SQVTM and CDR2 ANQGSEA. The CDR3 has 13 residues. The CDR3 nucleotides read TGCAGTGCACTAGCGGCGAACACCGGGGAGCTGTTTTTT. It yields the protein CSALAANTGELFF.

The chain links TRBV11-3 to TRBJ2-3; D is undetermined. Trimming left V 1 base short and J 5 bases short, with 4 bases between. Germline V gene data show CDR1 as SGHNT and CDR2 as YENEEA. This CDR3 has 12 residues. The DNA of the CDR3 is TGTGCCAGCAGCTTAGGGAGAGATACGCAGTATTTT. Its protein product is CASSLGRDTQYF. Complete variable domain (other parts from reference TRBV11-3 and TRBJ2-3): EAGVVQSPRYKIIEKKQPVAFWCNPISGHNTLYWYLQNLGQGPELLIRYENEEAVDDSQLPKDRFSAERLKGVDSTLKIQPAELGDSAVYLCASSLGRDTQYFGPGTRLTVL.

This sequence joins TRBV30 and TRBJ1-2, with TRBD1 as a possible D gene (5 bases). Germline V gene sequence: CDR1 GTSNPN, CDR2 SVGIG (reference sequence). V shed 0 bases and J shed 8 bases, with 13 bases lying between them. The CDR3 consists of 13 residues. CDR3 DNA: TGTGCCTGGAGTGTTGGGGGGTTCGGCGGCTACACCTTC. It translates to CAWSVGGFGGYTF.

The rearrangement joins TRBV5-6 to TRBJ1-1; weak D call: TRBD1 (5 bases). The CDR3 spans 13 residues. Germline V gene data show CDR1 as SGHDT and CDR2 as YYEEEE. The V gene lost 4 bases and the J gene lost 1 base, with 8 bases spanning the gap. The CDR3 bases are TGTGCCAGCAGCCTCGACAGGAACACTGAAGCTTTCTTT. Translated: CASSLDRNTEAFF.

CDR3 amino acids: CASTPDRASGYTF. Here the CDR3 DNA reads TGTGCCAGCACCCCGGACAGGGCTAGCGGCTACACCTTC. This chain connects TRBV28 to TRBJ1-2, with 8 nucleotides matching TRBD1. This CDR3 has 13 amino acids. V lost 7 bases and J lost 8; bases outside the gene matches: 9. Germline V gene data show CDR1 as MDHEN and CDR2 as SYDVKM.

The gene calls are TRBV7-9 and TRBJ2-4; TRBD2 is a possible D gene (6 bases). The ends were cut back, 5 bases at V and 3 bases at J, with 17 bases in the middle. This CDR3 is 16 amino acids long. CDR1 is SEHNR, CDR2 FQNEAQ, per germline (reference sequence). CDR3 region: CASSLSGGEGKNIQYF. The CDR3, as DNA: TGTGCCAGCAGCCTCTCGGGCGGGGAAGGCAAAAACATTCAGTACTTC.

The rearrangement links TRBV19 to TRBJ2-7, with D possibly TRBD2 on 6 matching bases. CDR3 length: 15 amino acids. Per the germline V gene, CDR1 is LNHDA and CDR2 is SQIVND (reference sequence). V lost 6 bases, J lost 1 base, and 16 bases lay in between. CDR3 sequence: CASSPGGGPSYEQYF. CDR3 in DNA: TGTGCCAGTAGCCCCGGTGGAGGGCCATCCTACGAGCAGTACTTC.

The chain joins TRBV4-2 to TRBJ2-7; TRBD2 agrees at 9 bases. The germline V gene has CDR1 LGHNA and CDR2 YNFKEQ. The junction had 8 bases not matched to a gene; V was cut back by 2 bases and J by 6 bases. The length of the CDR3 is 15 residues. CDR3 residues: CASSQTPGTSFEQYF. The CDR3 DNA is TGTGCCAGCAGCCAAACCCCCGGGACTAGCTTCGAGCAGTACTTC.

CDR3 region: CASSSSFRSNQPQHF. The CDR3 DNA reads as TGTGCCAGCAGTTCGTCATTTCGGAGCAATCAGCCCCAGCATTTT. The chain recombines TRBV6-2 or TRBV6-3 with TRBJ1-5; D unclear. Trimming removed 4 bases from V and 1 base from J, with 11 bases in between. Germline CDR1 reads MNHEY; CDR2 reads SVGEGT. The CDR3 length is 15 residues.

This chain links TRBV6-5 with TRBJ1-5; 9 nucleotides line up with TRBD1. The CDR3 covers 14 residues. Per the germline V gene, CDR1 is MNHEY and CDR2 is SVGAGI. The junction had 5 bases not matched to a gene; V was cut back by 5 bases and J by 6 bases. The CDR3 loop is CASSKGQGGQPQHF. The CDR3 DNA is TGTGCCAGCAGTAAGGGACAGGGTGGTCAGCCCCAGCATTTT.

The rearrangement joins TRBV19 to TRBJ2-5, with D perhaps TRBD2 (5 bases). This CDR3 is 14 amino acids long. CDR1 is LNHDA, CDR2 SQIVND, per germline (reference sequence). Trimming removed 4 bases at V and 1 base at J, with 10 bases between. The CDR3 loop is CASSKRFSQETQYF. CDR3 nucleotides: TGTGCCAGTAGTAAGCGGTTTTCCCAAGAGACCCAGTACTTC.